The rows below give T cell receptor beta chains drawn from one sample of a study of T cell responses to AZD1222 COVID-19 vaccine. This table comes from immunoSEQ multiplex PCR, and its TCRdb copy is limited to in-frame clones, with some not included. The table records 160,000 or so clones, 85% to 90% of them present only once. Sequencing used peripheral blood, obtained 28 days after the second AZD1222 dose. The receptors were sampled from an adult who received the AZD1222 COVID-19 vaccine. Each CDR3 is given with its conserved first and last residue. D genes are given only for firm matches. Size is omitted from some rows. Given values are once, few, many or a class for expanded clones.

V	J	D	size	CDR3	DNA
TRBV4-1	TRBJ2-4	TRBD1	-	CASSQDREGADKNIQYF	TGCGCCAGCAGCCAAGATCGCGAGGGGGCGGACAAAAACATTCAGTACTTC
TRBV5-4	TRBJ2-1	TRBD1	-	CASRPGTGLYNEQFF	TGTGCCAGCAGACCCGGGACAGGCTTATACAATGAGCAGTTCTTC
TRBV5-1	TRBJ2-2	TRBD2	-	CASTGGANTGELFF	TGCGCCAGCACCGGGGGGGCCAACACCGGGGAGCTGTTTTTT
TRBV14	TRBJ1-2	TRBD1	-	CASSPWGQGAGYTF	TGTGCCAGCAGCCCATGGGGACAGGGAGCCGGCTACACCTTC
TRBV7-9	TRBJ2-2	TRBD1	-	CASSPNGTVSGELFF	TGTGCCAGCAGCCCAAACGGGACAGTCTCCGGGGAGCTGTTTTTT
TRBV10-2	TRBJ1-2	-	-	CASSVYGFYGYTF	TGCGCCAGCAGTGTGTACGGATTTTATGGCTACACCTTC
TRBV7-8	TRBJ1-1	-	-	CASSLERLDSEAFF	TGTGCCAGCAGCTTAGAACGACTGGACTCTGAAGCTTTCTTT
TRBV4-2	TRBJ1-3	-	-	CASSQGSATGNTIYF	TGTGCCAGCAGCCAGGGTTCGGCTACTGGAAACACCATATATTTT
TRBV12-3/TRBV12-4	TRBJ1-6	-	-	CASNFGVGLHLHF	TGTGCCAGCAATTTCGGGGTGGGACTCCACCTCCACTTT
TRBV12-5	TRBJ2-1	-	-	CASGLVRGDDEQFF	TGTGCTAGTGGTTTGGTTAGGGGGGACGATGAGCAGTTCTTC
TRBV30	TRBJ1-1	-	-	CAWSTFGGHRNTEAFF	TGTGCCTGGAGTACTTTTGGGGGACACCGGAACACTGAAGCTTTCTTT
TRBV5-1	TRBJ1-2	-	-	CASSQDGSWRYGYTF	TGCGCCAGCAGCCAAGACGGTTCCTGGCGCTATGGCTACACCTTC
TRBV19	TRBJ1-6	-	-	CASTSSIRDSPLHF	TGTGCCAGTACCAGTAGTATAAGGGATTCACCCCTCCACTTT
TRBV5-5	TRBJ2-3	TRBD2	-	CASSSQGAGVYTQYF	TGTGCCAGCAGCTCACAGGGAGCGGGGGTGTATACGCAGTATTTT
TRBV6-5	TRBJ2-2	-	-	CASSYSTGLTGELFF	TGTGCCAGCAGTTACTCGACCGGACTGACCGGGGAGCTGTTTTTT
TRBV5-1	TRBJ2-2	-	few	CASSLGLRTSNTGELFF	TGCGCCAGCAGCTTAGGGCTCCGAACCTCGAACACCGGGGAGCTGTTTTTT
TRBV11-2	TRBJ1-1	-	-	CASSLSRGNTEAFF	TGTGCCAGCAGCTTATCGAGGGGAAACACTGAAGCTTTCTTT
TRBV11-2	TRBJ2-3	-	-	CASSPGYDTQYF	TGTGCCAGCAGCCCAGGGTACGATACGCAGTATTTT
TRBV10-3	TRBJ2-1	-	-	CAISMSDSLVQFF	TGTGCCATCAGCATGAGCGACAGTCTGGTGCAGTTCTTC
TRBV2	TRBJ2-7	-	once	CASRLQRNSYEQYF	TGTGCCAGCAGGTTACAGCGCAACTCCTACGAGCAGTACTTC
TRBV20-1	TRBJ2-7	-	-	CSAISGSEQYF	TGCAGTGCTATATCAGGGTCCGAGCAGTACTTC
TRBV6-5	TRBJ2-3	TRBD1	-	CASRLGRGPTDTQYF	TGTGCCAGCAGGCTAGGTAGGGGGCCAACAGATACGCAGTATTTT
TRBV4-3	TRBJ2-3	-	few	CASSQDSGVADTQYF	TGCGCCAGCAGCCAAGATTCAGGTGTGGCGGATACGCAGTATTTT
TRBV12-5	TRBJ1-4	-	-	CASGLSARGEKLFF	TGTGCTAGTGGTTTGTCCGCCCGGGGCGAAAAACTGTTTTTT
TRBV30	TRBJ2-1	-	-	CAWSVETGDEQFF	TGTGCCTGGAGTGTCGAAACGGGCGATGAGCAGTTCTTC
TRBV3-1/TRBV3-2	TRBJ1-1	-	-	CASSQGVKRGQDEAFF	TGTGCCAGCAGCCAGGGGGTGAAGAGAGGTCAGGATGAAGCTTTCTTT
TRBV3-1/TRBV3-2	TRBJ2-1	-	-	CASSQKGLAYNEQFF	TGTGCCAGCAGCCAAAAAGGGCTAGCCTACAATGAGCAGTTCTTC
TRBV6-5	TRBJ1-2	TRBD1	-	CASSPDRGYGYTF	TGTGCCAGCAGTCCCGACAGGGGCTATGGCTACACCTTC
TRBV7-2	TRBJ1-5	TRBD1	once	CASSSGQGARGGQPQHF	TGTGCCAGCAGCTCGGGACAGGGGGCGCGAGGTGGACAGCCCCAGCATTTT
TRBV11-2	TRBJ1-1	-	-	CACAGRMNTEAFF	TGTGCGTGCGCGGGCCGAATGAACACTGAAGCTTTCTTT